This T cell receptor (beta chain) was found in a study of T-cell reconstitution after alpha-beta-depleted transplantation in children. Study-level results: Surviving recipient T cells and thymic progenitors accounted for the high day-60 TCRbeta diversity observed in some patients. Two months or so post-transplant, alpha-beta T cells reportedly derived from several hundred expanded graft clones. Once a year had passed after transplant, T-cell counts and diversity came mostly from newly produced T cells.

Trimming cost V 2 bases and J 8 bases, with 10 bases left between them. There are 13 residues in the CDR3. The V gene's germline CDR1 is MNHEY and CDR2 SVGEGT. It was with unique molecular identifiers that the TCRbeta library was prepared. MiXCR, applied by TCRdb to the PCR reads, yields one record per CDR3 protein. The repertoire has roughly 240,000 distinct CDR3 sequences, around 7.8% of them found once; the top ten carry roughly 6%. About this clonotype itself: Its specificity is unknown. With a much larger clone just one base away, this may be a read error.

The receptor comes from a male patient between 5 and 17 years old who had a stem cell transplant for acute lymphoblastic leukemia, so the T cells may come from the graft donor. This chain uses TRBV6-2 or TRBV6-3 with TRBJ2-1; D call uncertain. The sequences come from PBMCs, mostly from graft donor cells, collected 180 days after TCRalphabeta/CD19-depleted stem cell transplant. The CDR3 DNA reads TGTGCCAGCAGTTACCTGGCCGCCGATGAGCAGTTCTTC. Translating it yields CASSYLAADEQFF.